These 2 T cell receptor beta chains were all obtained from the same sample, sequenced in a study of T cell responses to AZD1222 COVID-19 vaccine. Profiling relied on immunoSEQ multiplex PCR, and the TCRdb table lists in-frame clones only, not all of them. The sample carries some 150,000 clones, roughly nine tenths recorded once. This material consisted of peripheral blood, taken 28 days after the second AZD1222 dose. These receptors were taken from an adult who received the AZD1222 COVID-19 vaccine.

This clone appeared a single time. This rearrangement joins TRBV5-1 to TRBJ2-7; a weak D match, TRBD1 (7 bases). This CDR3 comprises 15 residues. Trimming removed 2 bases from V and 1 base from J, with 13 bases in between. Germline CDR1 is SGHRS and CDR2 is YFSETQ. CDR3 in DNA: TGCGCCAGCAGCTTATCACAGGGGAGGTCCTACGAGCAGTACTTC. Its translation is CASSLSQGRSYEQYF.

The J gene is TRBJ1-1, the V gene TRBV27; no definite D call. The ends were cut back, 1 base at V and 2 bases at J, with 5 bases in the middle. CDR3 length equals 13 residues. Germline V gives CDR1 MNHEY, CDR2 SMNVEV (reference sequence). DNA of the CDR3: TGTGCCAGCAGTTTATTTCAAAACACTGAAGCTTTCTTT. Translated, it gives CASSLFQNTEAFF.